This passage covers 4 T cell receptor beta chains from one sample sequenced in a study of T cell responses to AZD1222 COVID-19 vaccine. The assay was immunoSEQ multiplex PCR, and TCRdb's table has in-frame clones only and misses some. Of 95,000 to 150,000 clones in the sample, over 75% are singletons; the top ten hold approximately 3.4%. Material: peripheral blood, obtained on day 0 of AZD1222 vaccination. Receptors were obtained from an adult in good health.

Remarks on this clone: The same CDR3 also results from other DNA sequences found in this sample. This chain connects TRBV9 to TRBJ1-1, with D uncertain. The CDR3 loop spans 13 amino acids. CDR1 is SGDLS, CDR2 YYNGEE, per germline. Trimming left V 0 bases short and J 1 base short, with 4 bases between. The CDR3 DNA sequence: TGTGCCAGCAGCGTAGGCCCGAACACTGAAGCTTTCTTT. Translation gives CASSVGPNTEAFF. The complete variable domain, with remaining parts taken from reference TRBV9 and TRBJ1-1, reads DSGVTQTPKHLITATGQRVTLRCSPRSGDLSVYWYQQSLDQGLQFLIQYYNGEERAKGNILERFSAQQFPDLHSELNLSSLELGDSALYFCASSVGPNTEAFFGQGTRLTVV.

The chain uses TRBV5-1 and TRBJ2-3; D gene uncertain. Looked up from germline, CDR1 is SGHRS and CDR2 is YFSETQ. V shed 3 bases and J shed 0 bases, with 8 bases lying between them. The CDR3 totals 14 residues. The CDR3 DNA sequence: TGCGCCAGCAGCTCTCGGACCAGCACAGATACGCAGTATTTT. Protein: CASSSRTSTDTQYF.

The V and J genes are TRBV7-9 and TRBJ1-3; 10 bases agree with TRBD1. This CDR3 is 18 amino acids long. Germline CDR1 and CDR2: SEHNR and FQNEAQ (reference sequence). V shed 8 bases and J 0 bases; nucleotides not matched to a gene: 13. The CDR3 protein is CASRPGQGWGSSGNTIYF. The DNA of the CDR3 is TGTGCCAGCCGCCCGGGACAGGGGTGGGGAAGCTCTGGAAACACCATATATTTT.

The rearrangement uses TRBV24-1 and TRBJ2-2; 7 nucleotides line up with TRBD2. The J segment lost 1 base and the V segment lost 9 bases, leaving 4 bases of the junction unmatched. The CDR3 is 14 amino acids. From germline, CDR1 is KGHDR and CDR2 SFDVKD. CDR3 residues: CATRGGWNTGELFF. The CDR3 DNA is TGTGCCACCCGGGGAGGGTGGAACACCGGGGAGCTGTTTTTT.